This TCR beta chain was sequenced during a study of post-analysis software for immune sequencing data. The overall study: Multiple sclerosis in the patients followed relapsing-remitting, secondary progressive and progressive-relapsing courses. Study-wide points: For normalized Chao1 diversity, multiple sclerosis patients scored significantly lower than controls did. TRBV segments more frequent in patients than in controls numbered roughly five and included TRBV5-6, TRBV5-1 and TRBV20-1. Samples prepared in the same batch strongly co-clustered by F measure.

Per the germline V gene, CDR1 is MDHEN and CDR2 is SYDVKM. The CDR3 has 15 residues. Trimming took 3 bases from V and 0 from J, leaving 11 bases between them. Built from TCR beta cDNA, the libraries had unique molecular identifiers in them. Each CDR3 protein gets one entry after TCRdb re-called the PCR reads with MiXCR. This table holds about 800,000 distinct CDR3 sequences, less than 35% found once. This clonotype has just a few counts. Its specificity is not known. This clonotype originated in a girl between 5 and 17 years old with multiple sclerosis. The chain links TRBV28 to TRBJ1-2; D remains ambiguous. The sample comprised blood. CDR3 in amino acids: CASSLGRNPNYGYTF. The CDR3 region has the DNA TGTGCCAGCAGTTTGGGCAGGAACCCTAACTATGGCTACACCTTC.